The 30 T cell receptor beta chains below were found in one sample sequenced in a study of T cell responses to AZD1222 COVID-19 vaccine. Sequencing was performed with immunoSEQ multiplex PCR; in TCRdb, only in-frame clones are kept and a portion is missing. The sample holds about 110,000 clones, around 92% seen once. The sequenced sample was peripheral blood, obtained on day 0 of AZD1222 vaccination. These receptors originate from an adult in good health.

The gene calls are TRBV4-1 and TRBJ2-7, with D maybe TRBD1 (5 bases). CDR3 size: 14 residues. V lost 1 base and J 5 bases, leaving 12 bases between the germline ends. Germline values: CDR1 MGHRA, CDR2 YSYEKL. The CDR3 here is CASSQGQSSHEQYF. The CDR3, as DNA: TGCGCCAGCAGCCAAGGACAGAGTTCCCACGAGCAGTACTTC.

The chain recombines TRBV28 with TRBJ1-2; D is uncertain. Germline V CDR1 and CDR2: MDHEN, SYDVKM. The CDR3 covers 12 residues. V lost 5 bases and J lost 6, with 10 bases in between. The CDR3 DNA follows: TGTGCCAGCAGTCCTGACTCGGATGGCTACACCTTC. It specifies CASSPDSDGYTF.

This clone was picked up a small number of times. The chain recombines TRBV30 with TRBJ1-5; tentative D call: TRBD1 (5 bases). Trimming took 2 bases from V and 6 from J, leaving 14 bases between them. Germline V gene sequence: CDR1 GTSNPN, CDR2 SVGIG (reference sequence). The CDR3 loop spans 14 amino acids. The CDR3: CAWSWTGAGQPQHF. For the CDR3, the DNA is TGTGCCTGGAGTTGGACTGGGGCGGGTCAGCCCCAGCATTTT.

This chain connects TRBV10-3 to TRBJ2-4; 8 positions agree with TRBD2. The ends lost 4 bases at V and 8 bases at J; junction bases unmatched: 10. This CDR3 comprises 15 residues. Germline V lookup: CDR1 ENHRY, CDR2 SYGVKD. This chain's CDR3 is CAISGTEGLEHIQYF. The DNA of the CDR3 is TGTGCCATCAGTGGTACGGAGGGACTAGAGCACATTCAGTACTTC.

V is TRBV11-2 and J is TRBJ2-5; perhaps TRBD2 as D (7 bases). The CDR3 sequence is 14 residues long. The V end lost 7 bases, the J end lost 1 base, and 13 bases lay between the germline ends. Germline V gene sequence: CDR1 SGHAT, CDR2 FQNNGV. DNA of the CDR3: TGTGCCAGCATCCGGGGGGCCGCCCAAGAGACCCAGTACTTC. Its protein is CASIRGAAQETQYF.

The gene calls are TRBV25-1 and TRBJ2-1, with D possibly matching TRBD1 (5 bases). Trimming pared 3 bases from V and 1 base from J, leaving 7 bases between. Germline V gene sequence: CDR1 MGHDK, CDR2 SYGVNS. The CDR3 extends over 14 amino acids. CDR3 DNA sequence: TGTGCCAGCAGTGACAGGGTGTCCTACAATGAGCAGTTCTTC. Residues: CASSDRVSYNEQFF.

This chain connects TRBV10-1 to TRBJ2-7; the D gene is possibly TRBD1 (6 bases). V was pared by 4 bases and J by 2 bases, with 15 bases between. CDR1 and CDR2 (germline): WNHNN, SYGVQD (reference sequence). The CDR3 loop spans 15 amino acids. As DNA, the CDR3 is TGCGCCAGCAGTGGTGTAGGACAGATCACCTACGAGCAGTACTTC. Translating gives CASSGVGQITYEQYF.

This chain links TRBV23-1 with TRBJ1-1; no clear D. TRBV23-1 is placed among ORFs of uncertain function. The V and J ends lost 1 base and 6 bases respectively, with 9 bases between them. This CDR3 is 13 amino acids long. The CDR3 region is CASSQYGTAEAFF. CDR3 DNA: TGCGCCAGCAGTCAATACGGCACTGCTGAAGCTTTCTTT.

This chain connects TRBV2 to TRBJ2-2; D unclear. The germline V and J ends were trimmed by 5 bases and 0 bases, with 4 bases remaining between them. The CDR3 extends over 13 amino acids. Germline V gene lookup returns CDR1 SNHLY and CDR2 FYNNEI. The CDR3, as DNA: TGTGCCAGCAGTCACGCGAACACCGGGGAGCTGTTTTTT. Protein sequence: CASSHANTGELFF.

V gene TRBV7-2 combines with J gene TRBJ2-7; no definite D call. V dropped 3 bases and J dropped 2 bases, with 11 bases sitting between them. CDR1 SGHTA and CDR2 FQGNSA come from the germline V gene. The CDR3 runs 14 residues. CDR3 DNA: TGTGCCAGCAGCTTTTGGGCAGCCACCTACGAGCAGTACTTC. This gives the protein CASSFWAATYEQYF. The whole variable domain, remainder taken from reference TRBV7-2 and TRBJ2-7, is GAGVSQSPSNKVTEKGKDVELRCDPISGHTALYWYRQSLGQGLEFLIYFQGNSAPDKSGLPSDRFSAERTGGSVSTLTIQRTQQEDSAVYLCASSFWAATYEQYFGPGTRLTVT.

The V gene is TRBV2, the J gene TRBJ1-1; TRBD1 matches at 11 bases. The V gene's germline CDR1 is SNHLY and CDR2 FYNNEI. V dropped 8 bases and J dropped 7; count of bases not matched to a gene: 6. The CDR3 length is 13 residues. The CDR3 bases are TGTGCCAGCCGGGGACAGGGGGACGTTGAAGCTTTCTTT. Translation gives CASRGQGDVEAFF.

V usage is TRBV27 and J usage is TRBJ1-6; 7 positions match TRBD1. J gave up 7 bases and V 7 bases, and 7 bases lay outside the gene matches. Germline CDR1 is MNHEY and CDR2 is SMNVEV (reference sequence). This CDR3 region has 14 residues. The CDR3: CASTPGTVNSPLHF. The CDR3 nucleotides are TGTGCCAGCACCCCAGGGACAGTAAATTCACCCCTCCACTTT.

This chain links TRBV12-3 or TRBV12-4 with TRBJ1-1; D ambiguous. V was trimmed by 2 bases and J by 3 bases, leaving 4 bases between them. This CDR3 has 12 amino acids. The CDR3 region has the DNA TGTGCCAGCAGTTTAATGTACACTGAAGCTTTCTTT. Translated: CASSLMYTEAFF.

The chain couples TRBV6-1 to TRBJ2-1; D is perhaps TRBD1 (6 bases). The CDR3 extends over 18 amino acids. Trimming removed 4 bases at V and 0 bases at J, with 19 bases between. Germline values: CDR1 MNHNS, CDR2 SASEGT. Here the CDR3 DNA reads TGTGCCAGCAGTGCCTTAGACAGGAATTCTCTCTCCTACAATGAGCAGTTCTTC. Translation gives CASSALDRNSLSYNEQFF.

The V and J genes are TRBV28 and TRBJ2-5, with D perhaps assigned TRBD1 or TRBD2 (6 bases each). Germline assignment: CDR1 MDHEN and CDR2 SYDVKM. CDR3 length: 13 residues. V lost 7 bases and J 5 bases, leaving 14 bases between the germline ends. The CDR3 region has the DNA TGTGCCAGCATAGAGGGGGGTGAGGAGACCCAGTACTTC. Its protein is CASIEGGEETQYF.

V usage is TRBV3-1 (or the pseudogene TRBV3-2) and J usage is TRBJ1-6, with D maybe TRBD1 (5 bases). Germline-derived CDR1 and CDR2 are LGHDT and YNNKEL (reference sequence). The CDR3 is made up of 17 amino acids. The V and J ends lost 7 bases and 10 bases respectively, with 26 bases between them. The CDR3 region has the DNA TGTGCCAGCACCCTAGGGGAGTTGCGGATTATGGGCTCACCCCTCCACTTT. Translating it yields CASTLGELRIMGSPLHF.

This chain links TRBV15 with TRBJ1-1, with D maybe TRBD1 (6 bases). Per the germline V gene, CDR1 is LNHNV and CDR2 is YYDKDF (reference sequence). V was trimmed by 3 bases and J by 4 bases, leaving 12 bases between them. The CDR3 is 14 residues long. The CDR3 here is CATSRTGGGTEAFF. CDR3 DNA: TGTGCCACCAGCAGGACGGGAGGGGGCACTGAAGCTTTCTTT.

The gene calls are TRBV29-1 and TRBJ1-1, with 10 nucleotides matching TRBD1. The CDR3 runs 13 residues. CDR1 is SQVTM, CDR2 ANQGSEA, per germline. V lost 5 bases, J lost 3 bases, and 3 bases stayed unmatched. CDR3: CSVPGQGHTEAFF. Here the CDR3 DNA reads TGCAGCGTTCCGGGACAGGGGCACACTGAAGCTTTCTTT.

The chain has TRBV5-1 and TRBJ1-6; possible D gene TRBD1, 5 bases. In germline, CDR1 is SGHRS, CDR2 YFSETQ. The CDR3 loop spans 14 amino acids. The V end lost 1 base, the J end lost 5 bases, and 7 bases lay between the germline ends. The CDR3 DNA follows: TGCGCCAGCAGCTTGACAGGTCATAATTCACCCCTCCACTTT. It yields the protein CASSLTGHNSPLHF.

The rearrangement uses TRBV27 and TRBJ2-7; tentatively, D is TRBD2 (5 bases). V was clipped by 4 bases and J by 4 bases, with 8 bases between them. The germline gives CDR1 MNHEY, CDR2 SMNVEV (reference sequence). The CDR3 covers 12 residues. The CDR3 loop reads CASSSAGYEQYF. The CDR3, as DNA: TGTGCCAGCAGTTCCGCGGGTTACGAGCAGTACTTC.

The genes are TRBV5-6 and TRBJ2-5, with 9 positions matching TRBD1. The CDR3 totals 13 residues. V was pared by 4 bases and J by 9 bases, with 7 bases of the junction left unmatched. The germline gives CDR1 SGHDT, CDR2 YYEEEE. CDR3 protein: CASSNVQGASQYF. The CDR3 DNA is TGTGCCAGCAGCAACGTACAGGGGGCTTCCCAGTACTTC.

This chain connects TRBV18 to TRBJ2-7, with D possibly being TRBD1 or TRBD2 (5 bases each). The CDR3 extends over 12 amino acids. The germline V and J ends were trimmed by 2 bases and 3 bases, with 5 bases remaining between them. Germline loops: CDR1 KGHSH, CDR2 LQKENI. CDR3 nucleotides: TGTGCCAGCTCACCAGGGGGCTACGAGCAGTACTTC. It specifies CASSPGGYEQYF.

Written as DNA, the CDR3 is TGTGCCAGTAGTATCCCCATAGCGAATTCACCCCTCCACTTT. It specifies CASSIPIANSPLHF. The chain carries TRBV19 and TRBJ1-6; no clear D gene. Looked up from germline, CDR1 is LNHDA and CDR2 is SQIVND (reference sequence). V was pared by 3 bases and J by 7 bases, with 10 bases between. The CDR3 sequence is 14 residues long.

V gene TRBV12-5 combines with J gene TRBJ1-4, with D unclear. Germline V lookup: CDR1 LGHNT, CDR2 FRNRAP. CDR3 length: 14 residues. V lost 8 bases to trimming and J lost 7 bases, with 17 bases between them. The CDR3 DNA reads TGTGCTAGTAGCTCGAGATCTGTAGGTGAAAAACTGTTTTTT. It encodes CASSSRSVGEKLFF.

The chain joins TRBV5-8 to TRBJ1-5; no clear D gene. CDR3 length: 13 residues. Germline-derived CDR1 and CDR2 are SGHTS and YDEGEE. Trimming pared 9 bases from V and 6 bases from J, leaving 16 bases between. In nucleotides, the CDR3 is TGTGCCACCCAGGACCAGGTGGGTCAGCCCCAGCATTTT. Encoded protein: CATQDQVGQPQHF. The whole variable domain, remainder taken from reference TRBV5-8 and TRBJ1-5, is EAGVTQSPTHLIKTRGQQATLRCSPISGHTSVYWYQQALGLGLQFLLWYDEGEERNRGNFPPRFSGRQFPNYSSELNVNALELEDSALYLCATQDQVGQPQHFGDGTRLSIL.

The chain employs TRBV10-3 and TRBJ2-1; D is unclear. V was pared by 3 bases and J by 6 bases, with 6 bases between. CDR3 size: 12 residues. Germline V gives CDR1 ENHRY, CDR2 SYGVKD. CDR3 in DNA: TGTGCCATCAGTGATCGAGGCAATGAGCAGTTCTTC. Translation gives CAISDRGNEQFF.

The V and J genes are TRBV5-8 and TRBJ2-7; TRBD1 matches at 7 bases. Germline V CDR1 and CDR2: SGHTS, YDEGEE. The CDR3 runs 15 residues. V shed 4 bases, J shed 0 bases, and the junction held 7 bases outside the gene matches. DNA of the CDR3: TGTGCCAGCAGCCACTGGGACAGAACCTCCTACGAGCAGTACTTC. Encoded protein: CASSHWDRTSYEQYF.

In DNA form, the CDR3 reads TGTGCCAGCAGCAAATGGGGGACACCGGAGGTTGCCGGGGAGCTGTTTTTT. Translating gives CASSKWGTPEVAGELFF. The genes are TRBV9 and TRBJ2-2; D possibly corresponds to TRBD1 (6 bases). The CDR3 extends over 17 amino acids. V lost 4 bases to trimming and J lost 6 bases, with 22 bases between them. CDR1 is SGDLS, CDR2 YYNGEE, per germline. Full variable domain (remainder filled in from reference TRBV9 and TRBJ2-2): DSGVTQTPKHLITATGQRVTLRCSPRSGDLSVYWYQQSLDQGLQFLIQYYNGEERAKGNILERFSAQQFPDLHSELNLSSLELGDSALYFCASSKWGTPEVAGELFFGEGSRLTVL.

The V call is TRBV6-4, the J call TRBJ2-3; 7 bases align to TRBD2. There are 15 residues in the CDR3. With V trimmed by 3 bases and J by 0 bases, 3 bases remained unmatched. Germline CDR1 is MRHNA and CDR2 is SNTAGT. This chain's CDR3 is CASSEYSGSTDTQYF. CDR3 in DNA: TGTGCCAGCAGTGAATATAGCGGGAGCACAGATACGCAGTATTTT.

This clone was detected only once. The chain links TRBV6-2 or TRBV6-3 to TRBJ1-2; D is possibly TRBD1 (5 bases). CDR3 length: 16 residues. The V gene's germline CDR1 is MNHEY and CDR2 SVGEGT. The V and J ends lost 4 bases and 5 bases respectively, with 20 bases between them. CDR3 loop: CASSSNRFLNAYGYTF. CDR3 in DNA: TGTGCCAGCAGTTCGAACAGGTTTTTGAACGCGTATGGCTACACCTTC.